Listed below are T cell receptor beta chains from one sample, sequenced in a study of OX40 agonist ivuxolimab in advanced cancers. The data were produced by immunoSEQ multiplex PCR, yet TCRdb's version contains in-frame clones alone and is incomplete. This table holds more than 65,000 clones, approximately 92% found once. Sequenced here: CD4+ or CD8+ T cells sorted from blood, sampled in a trial of the OX40 agonist ivuxolimab. All receptors come from an adult with an advanced solid tumor such as melanoma, head and neck, liver or kidney cancer. CDR3s include the opening cysteine and the closing phenylalanine or tryptophan. D genes are given only for firm matches. Clone size is given for some rows only: seen once, a few or many times, or a class if the clone is expanded.

d_gene	v_gene	abundance	j_gene	CDR3aa	CDR3nt
.	TRBV9	once	TRBJ2-7	CASSVEGRRISEQYF	TGTGCCAGCAGCGTAGAGGGGCGGAGGATATCTGAGCAGTACTTC
TRBD1	TRBV11-1	.	TRBJ1-2	CASSLAGDSPNYGYTF	TGTGCCAGCAGCTTAGCGGGGGACAGTCCCAACTATGGCTACACCTTC
.	TRBV28	.	TRBJ1-2	CASSPPMGANYGYTF	TGTGCCAGCAGTCCCCCTATGGGGGCCAACTATGGCTACACCTTC
TRBD1	TRBV7-3	.	TRBJ2-2	CASSSIDRETGELFF	TGTGCCAGCAGCTCAATAGACAGGGAGACCGGGGAGCTGTTTTTT
.	TRBV5-1	.	TRBJ2-5	CASSLAGNYQETQYF	TGCGCCAGCAGCTTGGCCGGGAACTATCAAGAGACCCAGTACTTC
TRBD2	TRBV19	once	TRBJ2-7	CASVSGGWTSGGAEQYF	TGTGCCAGTGTAAGCGGAGGATGGACTAGCGGGGGGGCCGAGCAGTACTTC
TRBD2	TRBV7-9	.	TRBJ2-7	CASSQVVLSGDYEQYF	TGCGCCAGCAGCCAAGTGGTATTGAGCGGGGACTACGAGCAGTACTTC
.	TRBV7-2	.	TRBJ1-2	CASSLTPGVSYGYTF	TGTGCCAGCAGCTTAACCCCAGGGGTCTCCTATGGCTACACCTTC
.	TRBV6-1	.	TRBJ2-7	CASSGLGGRIYEQYF	TGTGCCAGCAGTGGACTAGGGGGACGGATCTACGAGCAGTACTTC
TRBD1	TRBV4-1	few	TRBJ1-2	CASSQAGGLEGYTF	TGCGCCAGCAGCCAAGCAGGGGGGTTGGAGGGCTACACCTTC
.	TRBV6-5	few	TRBJ1-1	CASSPRGSTEAFF	TGTGCCAGCAGCCCTCGTGGTTCCACTGAAGCTTTCTTT
TRBD1	TRBV7-6	few	TRBJ1-5	CASSLGTGLSNQPQHF	TGTGCCAGCAGCCTCGGGACAGGGCTAAGCAATCAGCCCCAGCATTTT
.	TRBV5-1	.	TRBJ2-1	CASSLEGLTISSYNEQFF	TGCGCCAGCAGCTTGGAAGGACTAACCATTAGCTCCTACAATGAGCAGTTCTTC
TRBD1	TRBV10-3	.	TRBJ1-4	CATRGTASRATNEKLFF	TGTGCCACAAGAGGGACAGCCAGTCGCGCAACTAATGAAAAACTGTTTTTT
TRBD2	TRBV4-1	.	TRBJ2-1	CASSRLTSEAEQFF	TGCGCCAGCAGCCGGCTGACTAGCGAGGCTGAGCAGTTCTTC
.	TRBV11-2	.	TRBJ2-3	CASSFRIGGDTQYF	TGTGCCAGCAGCTTCAGGATCGGTGGAGATACGCAGTATTTT
TRBD1	TRBV5-4	.	TRBJ1-1	CASSLGTGKNTEAFF	TGTGCCAGCAGCTTGGGGACAGGGAAGAACACTGAAGCTTTCTTT
.	TRBV5-5	.	TRBJ1-2	CASSWWGAGNYGYTF	TGTGCCAGCAGCTGGTGGGGGGCGGGTAACTATGGCTACACCTTC
.	TRBV27	.	TRBJ1-4	CASSLRATNEKLFF	TGTGCCAGCAGTTTAAGGGCAACTAATGAAAAACTGTTTTTT
.	TRBV6-5	once	TRBJ2-2	CASSYGHMNTGELFF	TGTGCCAGCAGTTACGGGCACATGAACACCGGGGAGCTGTTTTTT
.	TRBV25-1	.	TRBJ1-6	CASSETAHSPLHF	TGTGCCAGCAGTGAAACGGCACATTCACCCCTCCACTTT
.	TRBV5-1	.	TRBJ2-1	CASSYPTYNEQFF	TGCGCCAGCAGCTACCCTACCTACAATGAGCAGTTCTTC
.	TRBV9	.	TRBJ2-7	CASSAPSSGDEQYF	TGTGCCAGCAGCGCCCCGTCGTCCGGGGACGAGCAGTACTTC
.	TRBV7-2	.	TRBJ1-2	CASMASRVYGYTF	TGTGCCAGCATGGCCAGTAGAGTCTATGGCTACACCTTC
.	TRBV6-1	.	TRBJ2-7	CASSEGPDSYEQYF	TGTGCCAGCAGTGAAGGTCCGGATTCCTACGAGCAGTACTTC
.	TRBV6-5	.	TRBJ2-5	CASSSTRGETQYF	TGTGCCAGCAGTTCTACTAGAGGAGAGACCCAGTACTTC
TRBD2	TRBV29-1	.	TRBJ2-7	CSVASGGPYEQYF	TGCAGCGTTGCCTCGGGGGGACCCTACGAGCAGTACTTC
TRBD2	TRBV6-1	once	TRBJ2-1	CASSIGGSGGIF	TGTGCCAGCAGTATAGGGGGTAGCGGGGGAATCTTC